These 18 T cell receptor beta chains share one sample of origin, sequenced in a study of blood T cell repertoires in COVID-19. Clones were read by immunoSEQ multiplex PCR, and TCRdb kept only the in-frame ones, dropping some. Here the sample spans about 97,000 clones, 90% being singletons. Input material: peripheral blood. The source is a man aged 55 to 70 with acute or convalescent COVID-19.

The CDR3 here is CASSYSGGVGEKLFF. In DNA, the CDR3 is TGTGCCAGCAGTTACAGCGGCGGGGTCGGTGAAAAACTGTTTTTT. The V and J genes are TRBV6-5 and TRBJ1-4, with D unclear. CDR3 length: 15 residues. Deletions cut 2 bases from V and 7 bases from J, with 14 bases between. In germline, CDR1 is MNHEY, CDR2 SVGAGI.

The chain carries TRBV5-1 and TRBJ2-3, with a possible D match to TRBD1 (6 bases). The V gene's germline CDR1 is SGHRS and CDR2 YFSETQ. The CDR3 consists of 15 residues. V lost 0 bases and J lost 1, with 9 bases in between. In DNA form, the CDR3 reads TGCGCCAGCAGCTTGGCAGGGGTCGGCACAGATACGCAGTATTTT. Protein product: CASSLAGVGTDTQYF.

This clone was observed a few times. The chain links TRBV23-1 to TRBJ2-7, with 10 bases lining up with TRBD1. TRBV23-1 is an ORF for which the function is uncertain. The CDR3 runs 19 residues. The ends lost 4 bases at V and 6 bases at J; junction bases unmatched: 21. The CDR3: CASSPSVPGQGPRPPEQYF. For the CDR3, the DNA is TGCGCCAGCAGTCCCTCAGTCCCGGGACAGGGGCCTCGTCCCCCCGAGCAGTACTTC.

In nucleotides, the CDR3 is TGTGCCAGCAGCCAAGAAGGGAGCCAAGAGACCCAGTACTTC. As protein: CASSQEGSQETQYF. The V gene is TRBV3-1 (or the pseudogene TRBV3-2), the J gene TRBJ2-5, with D perhaps matching TRBD2 (5 bases). The CDR3 spans 14 residues. V lost 0 bases and J lost 1, with 6 bases in between. Per germline, CDR1 LGHDT and CDR2 YNNKEL (reference sequence).

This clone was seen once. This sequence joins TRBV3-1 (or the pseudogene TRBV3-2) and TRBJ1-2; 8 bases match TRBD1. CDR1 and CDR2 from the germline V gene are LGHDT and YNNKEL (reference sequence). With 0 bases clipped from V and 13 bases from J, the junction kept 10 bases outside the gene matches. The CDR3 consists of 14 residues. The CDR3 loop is CASSQDWQGAGCTF. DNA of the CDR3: TGTGCCAGCAGCCAAGATTGGCAGGGGGCTGGTTGCACCTTC.

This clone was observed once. CDR3 protein: CASTEGQSNMNTEAFF. DNA of the CDR3: TGTGCCAGCACCGAAGGACAGTCGAACATGAACACTGAAGCTTTCTTT. The J gene is TRBJ1-1, the V gene TRBV5-4; TRBD1 is a possible D gene (6 bases). This CDR3 comprises 16 residues. V was shortened by 6 bases and J by 0 bases, with 18 bases between the two germline ends. The V gene's germline CDR1 is SGHNT and CDR2 YYREEE (reference sequence).

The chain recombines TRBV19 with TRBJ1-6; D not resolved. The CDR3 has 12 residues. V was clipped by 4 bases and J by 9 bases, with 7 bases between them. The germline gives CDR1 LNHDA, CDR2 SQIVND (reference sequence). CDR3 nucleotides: TGTGCCAGTAGTAATCTGGCTTCACCCCTCCACTTT. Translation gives CASSNLASPLHF.

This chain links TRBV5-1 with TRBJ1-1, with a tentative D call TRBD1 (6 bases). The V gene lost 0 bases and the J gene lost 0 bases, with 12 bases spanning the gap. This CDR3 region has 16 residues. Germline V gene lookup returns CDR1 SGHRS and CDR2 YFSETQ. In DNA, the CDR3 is TGCGCCAGCAGCTTGGGAGGGGGACGGATGAACACTGAAGCTTTCTTT. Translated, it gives CASSLGGGRMNTEAFF.

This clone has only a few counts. CDR3 sequence (DNA): TGTGCCAGCAGCTTGGGCACTATCAATCAGCCCCAGCATTTT. It encodes CASSLGTINQPQHF. The chain uses TRBV5-6 and TRBJ1-5; the D is unclear. Germline loops: CDR1 SGHDT, CDR2 YYEEEE. The CDR3 totals 14 residues. The germline V and J ends were trimmed by 0 bases and 3 bases, with 7 bases remaining between them.

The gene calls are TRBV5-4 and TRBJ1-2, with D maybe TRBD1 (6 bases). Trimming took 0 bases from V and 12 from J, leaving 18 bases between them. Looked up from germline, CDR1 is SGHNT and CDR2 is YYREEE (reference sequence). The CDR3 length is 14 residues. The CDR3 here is CASSLDGRGVVHTF. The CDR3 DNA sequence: TGTGCCAGCAGCTTGGATGGGAGGGGGGTGGTCCACACCTTC.

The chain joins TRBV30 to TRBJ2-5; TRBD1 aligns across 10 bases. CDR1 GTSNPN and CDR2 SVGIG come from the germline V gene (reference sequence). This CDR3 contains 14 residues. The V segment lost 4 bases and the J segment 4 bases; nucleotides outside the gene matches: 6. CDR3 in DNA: TGTGCCTGGACAAGACAGGGGGCGGGAGAGACCCAGTACTTC. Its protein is CAWTRQGAGETQYF.

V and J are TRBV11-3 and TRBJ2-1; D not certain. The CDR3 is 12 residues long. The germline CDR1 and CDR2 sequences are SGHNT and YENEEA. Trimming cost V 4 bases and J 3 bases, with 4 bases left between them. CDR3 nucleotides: TGTGCCAGCAGCTCCAACTACAATGAGCAGTTCTTC. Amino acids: CASSSNYNEQFF.

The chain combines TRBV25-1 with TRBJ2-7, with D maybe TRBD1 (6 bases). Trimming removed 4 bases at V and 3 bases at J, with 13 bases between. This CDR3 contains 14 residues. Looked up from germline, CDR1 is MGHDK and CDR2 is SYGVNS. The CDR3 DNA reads TGTGCCAGCAGTGTATCCGGGACAATCTACGAGCAGTACTTC. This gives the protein CASSVSGTIYEQYF.

The CDR3 DNA reads as TGCGCCAGCAGCCTCGGAGCGGGGGGGGTTCAATCCACAGATACGCAGTATTTT. It yields the protein CASSLGAGGVQSTDTQYF. This sequence joins TRBV5-1 and TRBJ2-3, with 10 bases aligning to TRBD2. With 4 bases clipped from V and 2 bases from J, the junction kept 13 bases outside the gene matches. This CDR3 contains 18 residues. Germline V gene lookup returns CDR1 SGHRS and CDR2 YFSETQ.

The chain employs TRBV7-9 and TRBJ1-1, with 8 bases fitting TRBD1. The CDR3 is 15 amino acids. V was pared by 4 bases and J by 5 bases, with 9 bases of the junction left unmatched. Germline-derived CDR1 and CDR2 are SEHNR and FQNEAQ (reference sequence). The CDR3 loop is CASSSTGGRRTEAFF. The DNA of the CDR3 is TGTGCCAGCAGCTCCACAGGGGGACGTCGGACTGAAGCTTTCTTT.

This chain's CDR3 is CASSLSTDTQYF. Written as DNA, the CDR3 is TGTGCCAGCAGCCTATCTACAGATACGCAGTATTTT. The V gene is TRBV5-4, the J gene TRBJ2-3, with D uncertain. Germline V gene sequence: CDR1 SGHNT, CDR2 YYREEE (reference sequence). The V gene lost 4 bases and the J gene lost 3 bases, with 6 bases spanning the gap. The CDR3 runs to 12 residues.

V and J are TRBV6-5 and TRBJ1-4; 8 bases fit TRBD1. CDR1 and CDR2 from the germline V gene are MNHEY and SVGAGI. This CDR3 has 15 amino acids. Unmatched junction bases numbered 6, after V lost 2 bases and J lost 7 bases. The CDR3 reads CASSYLGQGGEKLFF. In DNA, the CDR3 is TGTGCCAGCAGTTACCTCGGACAGGGAGGTGAAAAACTGTTTTTT.

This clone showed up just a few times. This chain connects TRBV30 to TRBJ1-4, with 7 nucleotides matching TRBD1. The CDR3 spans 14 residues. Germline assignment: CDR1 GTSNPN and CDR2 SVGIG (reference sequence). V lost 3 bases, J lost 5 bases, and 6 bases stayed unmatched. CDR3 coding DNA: TGTGCCTGGAGCCCAGGGGGAGACAATGAAAAACTGTTTTTT. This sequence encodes CAWSPGGDNEKLFF. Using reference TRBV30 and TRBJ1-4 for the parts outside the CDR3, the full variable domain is SQTIHQWPATLVQPVGSPLSLECTVEGTSNPNLYWYRQAAGRGLQLLFYSVGIGQISSEVPQNLSASRPQDRQFILSSKKLLLSDSGFYLCAWSPGGDNEKLFFGSGTQLSVL.